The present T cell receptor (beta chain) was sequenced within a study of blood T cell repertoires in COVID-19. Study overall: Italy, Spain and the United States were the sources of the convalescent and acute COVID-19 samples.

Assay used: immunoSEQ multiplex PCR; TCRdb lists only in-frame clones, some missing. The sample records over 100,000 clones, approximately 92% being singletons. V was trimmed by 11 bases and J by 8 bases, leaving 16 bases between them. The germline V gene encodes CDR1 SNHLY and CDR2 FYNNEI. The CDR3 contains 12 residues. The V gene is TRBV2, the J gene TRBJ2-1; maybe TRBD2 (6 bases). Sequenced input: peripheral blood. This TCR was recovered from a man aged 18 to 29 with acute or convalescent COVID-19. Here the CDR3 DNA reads TGTGCCTCCAAGCGTGGGGAGGATGAGCAGTTCTTC. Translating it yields CASKRGEDEQFF.